What follows is one TCR beta chain and its context. Its matching antigen is unknown. One base away lies a much larger clone, so this may be a sequencing read error. This entry belongs to a study of tumor and adjacent non-tumor tissue in lung cancer. Background on the study: On average, productive TCRbeta reads reached a few million per sample.

Whole-study findings and limits: Patients with more diverse tumor TCRs had worse survival. Top 100 clones took a larger repertoire share in normal lung.

The CDR3 extends over 16 amino acids. Germline CDR1 and CDR2: MGHRA and YSYEKL. The template was RNA from unsorted bulk tissue. Between August and November 2014, newly diagnosed, chemotherapy-naive lung cancer patients underwent thoracic surgery in China. A modified ARM-PCR protocol with three rounds of nested PCR amplified TCRbeta. Via MiXCR, TCRdb re-called the multiplex PCR reads, giving one row per CDR3 protein. The sample lists 200,000 to 250,000 distinct CDR3 sequences, around 70% occurring once. Specimen: lung tumor tissue. The source of this sequence is a man aged 55 to 70 with non-small cell lung cancer. This chain links TRBV4-1 with TRBJ2-7; D tentatively reads TRBD1 or TRBD2 (5 bases each). The CDR3 region has the DNA TGCGCCAGCAGACAAGATTTTGGGGACGTAATATACGAGCAGTACTTC. Protein: CASRQDFGDVIYEQYF.